A selection of T cell receptor beta chains follows, all from one sample in a study of cytomegalovirus exposure and HLA in healthy donors. Here immunoSEQ multiplex PCR was the method, and the copy in TCRdb shows in-frame clones only, minus some. Of 100,000 to 150,000 clones in the sample, roughly nine tenths are singletons; the top ten hold roughly 4.4%. Sequencing input: PBMCs. These receptors all stem from a man younger than 35 in good health and CMV-seropositive. Each CDR3 is given with its conserved first and last residue. A D gene is named only where the DNA matches it firmly. Clone size is not always given. Where it is, it says once, few, many or a class for expanded clones.

>NA|NA|TRBV11-3|TRBJ2-1
CASSTRGNEQFF
TGTGCCAGCAGCACCAGGGGAAATGAGCAGTTCTTC
>once|TRBD2|TRBV12-5|TRBJ2-2
CASGLDSSGTNTGELFF
TGTGCTAGTGGTTTGGACTCTAGCGGGACGAACACCGGGGAGCTGTTTTTT
>NA|TRBD1|TRBV6-6|TRBJ2-1
CASSTRDRDNEQFF
TGTGCCAGCAGCACCCGGGACAGGGACAATGAGCAGTTCTTC
>NA|TRBD1|TRBV11-2|TRBJ2-1
CASSFIYPAGGLNEQFF
TGTGCCAGCAGCTTCATCTATCCGGCAGGGGGCTTGAATGAGCAGTTCTTC
>NA|TRBD1|TRBV7-2|TRBJ1-5
CASSLGGQSNQPQHF
TGTGCCAGCAGCTTAGGGGGACAGAGCAATCAGCCCCAGCATTTT
>NA|NA|TRBV19|TRBJ1-1
CASSIEQYSVTEAFF
TGTGCCAGTAGTATAGAACAGTATTCGGTCACTGAAGCTTTCTTT
>NA|NA|TRBV7-6|TRBJ2-5
CASSLQGTETQYF
TGTGCCAGCAGCCTTCAGGGTACGGAGACCCAGTACTTC
>NA|TRBD1|TRBV6-5|TRBJ2-1
CASSYSQTGLEQFF
TGTGCCAGCAGTTACTCCCAGACAGGGTTAGAGCAGTTCTTC
>NA|TRBD1|TRBV9|TRBJ1-3
CASSVGTGMSGNTIYF
TGTGCCAGCAGCGTAGGGACAGGGATGTCTGGAAACACCATATATTTT
>NA|TRBD2|TRBV11-2|TRBJ2-5
CASSLRASGSQETQYF
TGTGCCAGCAGCTTAAGGGCTAGCGGGAGCCAAGAGACCCAGTACTTC
>NA|NA|TRBV7-8|TRBJ1-5
CASSQLAGPMQPQHF
TGTGCCAGCAGCCAACTCGCGGGACCGATGCAGCCCCAGCATTTT
>once|NA|TRBV19|TRBJ1-4
CASRVAGHNEKLFF
TGTGCCAGTAGGGTGGCAGGGCATAATGAAAAACTGTTTTTT
>NA|NA|TRBV19|TRBJ1-5
CASTTVGGPQHF
TGTGCCAGTACTACAGTCGGGGGGCCCCAGCATTTT
>NA|TRBD1|TRBV4-3|TRBJ1-2
CASSHTDRAYGYTF
TGCGCCAGCAGCCACACGGACAGGGCCTATGGCTACACCTTC
>once|NA|TRBV2|TRBJ2-7
CASRYSPSYEQYF
TGTGCCAGCAGGTACAGTCCCTCCTACGAGCAGTACTTC
>NA|TRBD1|TRBV7-2|TRBJ1-1
CASSPGAGQGFEF
TGTGCCAGCAGCCCCGGGGCGGGACAGGGATTCGAATTT
>NA|TRBD1|TRBV5-1|TRBJ2-4
CASSSSRDRGDIQYF
TGCGCCAGCAGCTCGTCCCGGGACAGGGGAGACATTCAGTACTTC
>NA|TRBD1|TRBV7-2|TRBJ1-5
CASSRDRGQPQHF
TGTGCCAGCAGCAGGGACAGGGGTCAGCCCCAGCATTTT
>NA|NA|TRBV28|TRBJ1-4
CASRNQGRGTNEKLFF
TGTGCCAGCAGGAACCAGGGTAGAGGAACTAATGAAAAACTGTTTTTT
>NA|NA|TRBV13|TRBJ2-1
CASSLVSSGIHEQFF
TGTGCCAGCAGCTTAGTGTCTTCAGGGATCCATGAGCAGTTCTTC
>many|TRBD1|TRBV18|TRBJ1-1
CASSPTGQLNTEAFF
TGTGCCAGCTCACCAACGGGACAGCTAAACACTGAAGCTTTCTTT
>NA|TRBD1|TRBV6-5|TRBJ1-3
CASRPDRAGNTIYF
TGTGCCAGCAGACCCGACAGGGCTGGAAACACCATATATTTT
>NA|NA|TRBV7-8|TRBJ2-7
CASSLATNRVRGEQYF
TGTGCCAGCAGCTTAGCCACAAACAGGGTCCGAGGGGAGCAGTACTTC
>NA|TRBD1|TRBV11-2|TRBJ2-2
CASSLSRGQGNTGELFF
TGTGCCAGCAGCTTATCCCGAGGACAGGGCAACACCGGGGAGCTGTTTTTT
>once|TRBD1|TRBV6-6|TRBJ2-7
CASKTGLYEQYF
TGTGCCAGCAAGACAGGGTTGTACGAGCAGTACTTC
>NA|NA|TRBV2|TRBJ1-1
CASSETLRTEAFF
TGTGCCAGCAGTGAGACTTTAAGGACTGAAGCTTTCTTT
>NA|NA|TRBV5-1|TRBJ1-5
CASAKDPGQPQHF
TGCGCCAGCGCAAAAGACCCGGGACAGCCCCAGCATTTT
>once|TRBD1|TRBV13|TRBJ1-1
CASSFDRVGSSEAFF
TGTGCCAGCAGCTTTGACAGGGTGGGTTCCTCTGAAGCTTTCTTT
>NA|NA|TRBV5-1|TRBJ2-3
CASSLYTGGPSTDTQYF
TGCGCCAGCAGCTTATATACGGGGGGCCCTAGCACAGATACGCAGTATTTT
>NA|NA|TRBV5-4|TRBJ2-1
CASSSYRATYNEQFF
TGTGCCAGCAGCTCGTACAGGGCGACCTACAATGAGCAGTTCTTC
>NA|TRBD1|TRBV7-8|TRBJ1-5
CASSLGKGTGGATQHF
TGTGCCAGCAGCTTAGGGAAAGGGACAGGGGGCGCGACCCAGCATTTT
>NA|TRBD1|TRBV6-6|TRBJ1-2
CASSLGASTGLYGYTF
TGTGCCAGCAGCCTTGGCGCGTCGACAGGGCTCTATGGCTACACCTTC
>NA|NA|TRBV19|TRBJ1-1
CASSFDWNTEAFF
TGTGCCAGTAGTTTCGACTGGAACACTGAAGCTTTCTTT
>NA|TRBD2|TRBV10-1|TRBJ2-3
CASSAGGPDTQYF
TGCGCCAGCAGTGCGGGGGGGCCGGATACGCAGTATTTT